A single sample gave rise to the 11 T cell receptor beta chains below, sequenced in a study of cytomegalovirus exposure and HLA in healthy donors. Profiled with immunoSEQ multiplex PCR; TCRdb holds only in-frame clones, not every one. Of about 180,000 clones listed, roughly 89% are singletons. Input material: PBMCs. Receptor source: a woman aged 30 to 39 in good health and CMV-seronegative.

The rearrangement joins TRBV5-4 to TRBJ2-5, with D possibly TRBD2 on 6 matching bases. V lost 4 bases to trimming and J lost 1 base, with 8 bases between them. There are 13 residues in the CDR3. Germline loops: CDR1 SGHNT, CDR2 YYREEE (reference sequence). This CDR3 reads CASSREFQETQYF. The CDR3 nucleotides read TGTGCCAGCAGCCGGGAGTTCCAAGAGACCCAGTACTTC.

V is TRBV9 and J is TRBJ2-5; unclear D gene. The CDR3 covers 14 residues. The V and J ends lost 5 bases and 1 base respectively, with 12 bases between them. Germline loops: CDR1 SGDLS, CDR2 YYNGEE. Here the CDR3 reads CASSSGFGQETQYF. The CDR3 nucleotides read TGTGCCAGCAGTTCCGGGTTTGGCCAAGAGACCCAGTACTTC.

The V call is TRBV14, the J call TRBJ2-3; TRBD2 aligns across 9 bases. The J segment lost 2 bases and the V segment lost 1 base, leaving 7 bases of the junction unmatched. This CDR3 region has 17 residues. Germline loops: CDR1 SGHDN, CDR2 FVKESK. CDR3 region: CASSQVGAGGPTDTQYF. The CDR3 DNA is TGTGCCAGCAGCCAAGTTGGCGCGGGGGGGCCCACAGATACGCAGTATTTT. Full variable domain (remainder filled in from reference TRBV14 and TRBJ2-3): EAGVTQFPSHSVIEKGQTVTLRCDPISGHDNLYWYRRVMGKEIKFLLHFVKESKQDESGMPNNRFLAERTGGTYSTLKVQPAELEDSGVYFCASSQVGAGGPTDTQYFGPGTRLTVL.

The chain links TRBV19 to TRBJ1-5, with a tentative D call TRBD1 (5 bases). The CDR3 has 16 amino acids. Germline assignment: CDR1 LNHDA and CDR2 SQIVND (reference sequence). The V end lost 5 bases, the J end lost 2 bases, and 16 bases lay between the germline ends. CDR3 in amino acids: CASSVAWGEGNQPQHF. The CDR3 DNA reads as TGTGCCAGTAGTGTCGCGTGGGGGGAGGGCAATCAGCCCCAGCATTTT.

V and J are TRBV5-1 and TRBJ2-5, with a tentative D call TRBD1 (6 bases). The ends were cut back, 1 base at V and 3 bases at J, with 10 bases in the middle. CDR1 SGHRS and CDR2 YFSETQ come from the germline V gene. The CDR3 spans 14 residues. This CDR3 is CASSLSGTKETQYF. The DNA of the CDR3 is TGCGCCAGCAGCTTGAGTGGGACAAAAGAGACCCAGTACTTC.

The rearrangement uses TRBV7-9 and TRBJ2-7, with TRBD2 identical over 10 bases. Trimming cost V 1 base and J 5 bases; bases outside gene matches: 2. This CDR3 is 14 amino acids long. Per germline, CDR1 SEHNR and CDR2 FQNEAQ (reference sequence). The CDR3 loop is CASSLGGTSDEQYF. In nucleotides, the CDR3 is TGTGCCAGCAGCTTAGGCGGGACTAGCGACGAGCAGTACTTC. The entire variable domain, with the rest obtained from reference TRBV7-9 and TRBJ2-7, is as follows: DTGVSQNPRHKITKRGQNVTFRCDPISEHNRLYWYRQTLGQGPEFLTYFQNEAQLEKSRLLSDRFSAERPKGSFSTLEIQRTEQGDSAMYLCASSLGGTSDEQYFGPGTRLTVT.

The chain is built from TRBV11-2 and TRBJ1-1; TRBD1 aligns across 7 bases. The CDR3 is 16 residues long. V lost 3 bases and J lost 0; bases outside the gene matches: 7. CDR1 and CDR2 (germline): SGHAT, FQNNGV. CDR3 DNA: TGTGCCAGCAGCTTCGGGACAGCTAGCATGAACACTGAAGCTTTCTTT. Translating gives CASSFGTASMNTEAFF.

V usage is TRBV10-1 and J usage is TRBJ2-7, with 7 bases fitting TRBD2. The CDR3 is made up of 13 amino acids. After removal of 7 bases from V and 6 bases from J, the junction contained 9 bases not matched to a gene. Germline CDR1 is WNHNN and CDR2 is SYGVQD (reference sequence). The CDR3, as DNA: TGCGCCAGCAACGAAGCGGGATCGGGCGAGCAGTACTTC. This translates into CASNEAGSGEQYF.

The chain carries TRBV5-1 and TRBJ1-1, with D possibly TRBD1 on 5 matching bases. CDR1 and CDR2 from the germline V gene are SGHRS and YFSETQ. This CDR3 comprises 14 residues. V lost 3 bases, J lost 1 base, and 10 bases lay in between. CDR3: CASSSLTGNTEAFF. The CDR3 DNA follows: TGCGCCAGCAGCTCGCTCACAGGGAACACTGAAGCTTTCTTT.

CDR3 DNA: TGTGCCAGCAGTGGGGGGACAGTCGTTAATTCACCCCTCCACTTT. Translated, it gives CASSGGTVVNSPLHF. V is TRBV6-1 and J is TRBJ1-6; 7 bases match TRBD1. Germline V gene lookup returns CDR1 MNHNS and CDR2 SASEGT. This CDR3 spans 15 amino acids. The V gene end was trimmed by 4 bases and the J gene end by 6 bases; junction bases not matched to a gene: 6.

This clone was counted once. This rearrangement joins TRBV5-5 to TRBJ2-7; TRBD1 matches 12 bases. Trimming cost V 4 bases and J 4 bases; bases outside gene matches: 6. The V gene's germline CDR1 is SGHKS and CDR2 YYEKEE (reference sequence). The CDR3 covers 15 residues. Written as DNA, the CDR3 is TGTGCCAGCAGCAGCCGGGACAGGGGGCCGTACGAGCAGTACTTC. This translates into CASSSRDRGPYEQYF.